A selection of T cell receptor beta chains follows, all from one sample in a study of cytotoxic CD8 clonotypes in ibrutinib-treated CLL. Measured with immunoSEQ multiplex PCR; TCRdb has only the in-frame clones, and not every one. This table holds some 350,000 clones, about 61% found once. This sample comprised PBMCs, obtained after 36 months of ibrutinib treatment. These receptors were obtained from a human donor with chronic lymphocytic leukemia. CDR3s include the opening cysteine and the closing phenylalanine or tryptophan. The D gene is left open where the match is weak. The size entry is marked missing in some rows and otherwise reads once, few, many or a size class.

d_call | j_call | cdr3_length | v_call | clone_size | cdr3_nt | cdr3_aa
NA | TRBJ2-7 | 12 | TRBV9 | NA | TGTGCCAGCAGCTCCCCCACAGGCGAGCAGTACTTC | CASSSPTGEQYF
TRBD2 | TRBJ2-7 | 14 | TRBV28 | NA | TGTGCCAGCAGCATCCTTAGCGGGAGCGACGAGCAGTACTTC | CASSILSGSDEQYF
NA | TRBJ1-4 | 15 | TRBV5-1 | few | TGCGCCAGCAGCGGTACAGGGTCGAAAGGTGAAAAACTGTTTTTT | CASSGTGSKGEKLFF
NA | TRBJ2-6 | 16 | TRBV18 | NA | TGTGCCAGCTCACCAACAGGGTTCTCTGGGGCCAACGTCCTGACTTTC | CASSPTGFSGANVLTF
NA | TRBJ2-5 | 14 | TRBV10-3 | NA | TGTGCCATCAGTAAGGGCAGGGGCGGGGAGACCCAGTACTTC | CAISKGRGGETQYF
NA | TRBJ1-2 | 14 | TRBV7-9 | NA | TGTGCCAGCAGCTTAGGGACCCAGAGCTATGGCTACACCTTC | CASSLGTQSYGYTF
NA | TRBJ1-4 | 15 | TRBV4-3 | NA | TGCGCCAGCAGCCAAGCACGGGGGGGAAATGAAAAACTGTTTTTT | CASSQARGGNEKLFF
NA | TRBJ2-7 | 14 | TRBV4-1 | NA | TGCGCCAGCAGCCATATACTACGGACGGGCGAGCAGTACTTC | CASSHILRTGEQYF
NA | TRBJ2-5 | 13 | TRBV28 | NA | TGTGCCAGCACCGGTGCCCTTCAAGAGACCCAGTACTTC | CASTGALQETQYF
NA | TRBJ1-1 | 18 | TRBV12-1 | NA | TGTGCCAGCAGCCCAGGAATTGGGCAGGGGATTCTGAACACTGAAGCTTTCTTT | CASSPGIGQGILNTEAFF
NA | TRBJ2-1 | 14 | TRBV7-2 | NA | TGTGCCAGCAGCCCCCCTGCAGCTAACAATGAGCAGTTCTTC | CASSPPAANNEQFF
TRBD2 | TRBJ2-2 | 14 | TRBV29-1 | NA | TGCAGCGTCCACCTCGGGAGGGGCACCGGGGAGCTGTTTTTT | CSVHLGRGTGELFF
NA | TRBJ2-7 | 12 | TRBV5-4 | NA | TGTGCCAGCAGCTCTTCCGGGCTCGAGCAGTACTTC | CASSSSGLEQYF
NA | TRBJ2-5 | 15 | TRBV12-5 | NA | TGTGCTAGTGGTTTAGGGACAAGGTACGAAGAGACCCAGTACTTC | CASGLGTRYEETQYF
NA | TRBJ2-5 | 14 | TRBV5-4 | NA | TGTGCCAGCAGTCCCGGGGTCTTGGAAGAGACCCAGTACTTC | CASSPGVLEETQYF
TRBD2 | TRBJ2-2 | 16 | TRBV5-4 | NA | TGTGCCAGCAGCTTGGAAGCGGGGGGAACAACCGGGGAGCTGTTTTTT | CASSLEAGGTTGELFF
NA | TRBJ2-7 | 14 | TRBV28 | NA | TGTGCCAGCACCCCGGGACGGAGCTCCTACGAGCAGTACTTC | CASTPGRSSYEQYF
NA | TRBJ2-1 | 14 | TRBV27 | NA | TGTGCCAGCAGTTATACGGGAACCTACAATGAGCAGTTCTTC | CASSYTGTYNEQFF
TRBD1 | TRBJ2-7 | 15 | TRBV27 | NA | TGTGCCAGCAGTATCCTGTTCGGACAGGATTACGAGCAGTACTTC | CASSILFGQDYEQYF
TRBD2 | TRBJ2-3 | 15 | TRBV7-2 | NA | TGTGCCAGCAGCTACGTAGCGGGCAGCACAGATACGCAGTATTTT | CASSYVAGSTDTQYF
NA | TRBJ2-7 | 14 | TRBV9 | few | TGTGCCAGCAGCGTAGACGGCTACTCCTACGAGCAGTACTTC | CASSVDGYSYEQYF
TRBD2 | TRBJ2-1 | 15 | TRBV10-3 | NA | TGTGCCATCAGTGTGCTAGCGGGAGTCTACAATGAGCAGTTCTTC | CAISVLAGVYNEQFF
NA | TRBJ2-7 | 13 | TRBV15 | NA | TGTGCCACCAGCAGGGCTGGGAATTACGAGCAGTACTTC | CATSRAGNYEQYF
NA | TRBJ2-7 | 14 | TRBV28 | few | TGTGCCAGCAGTTTATGGGGGATGGGCGACGAGCAGTACTTC | CASSLWGMGDEQYF
NA | TRBJ2-7 | 15 | TRBV28 | NA | TGTGCCAGCAGTTTTCAGTGGGAGGTTTTCTACGAGCAGTACTTC | CASSFQWEVFYEQYF
TRBD1 | TRBJ1-5 | 18 | TRBV2 | NA | TGTGCCAGCAGTGAGGACAGGGGGCCACTTTATAGCAATCAGCCCCAGCATTTT | CASSEDRGPLYSNQPQHF
NA | TRBJ1-2 | 18 | TRBV4-2 | NA | TGTGCCAGCAGCCAAGAATCGGGTACGTCGGTAGCAAGGTCGGGCTACACCTTC | CASSQESGTSVARSGYTF
TRBD1 | TRBJ2-7 | 13 | TRBV25-1 | few | TGTGCCAGCATTGGACAGGCTACCTACGAGCAGTACTTC | CASIGQATYEQYF